These 22 T cell receptor beta chains came from one sample sequenced in a study of tumor-infiltrating lymphocytes in primary liver carcinoma. Synthesis of TCR beta cDNA was carried out from approximately 500 ng total RNA with a constant-region primer. For TCR beta, libraries were produced by three nested multiplex PCR rounds using slightly modified ARM-PCR. Each of the first two PCR rounds ran approximately 9 cycles with TRBV1-TRBV30 forward and C-beta reverse primers. TCRdb re-analysed the multiplex PCR reads in MiXCR, keeping a single row per CDR3 protein. Of 150,000 to 200,000 distinct CDR3 sequences listed, just under 85% are singletons. Starting material for RNA and DNA co-extraction consisted of about 17-30 mg of unsorted bulk tissue. The specimen sequenced was tumor tissue from primary liver carcinoma. These receptors came from a middle-aged man with primary liver carcinoma and hepatitis B virus infection.

With respect to this clonotype: One end of the junction is discordant with germline, which a read error may explain. The V gene is TRBV5-1, the J gene TRBJ1-3; unclear D gene. The CDR3 covers 16 residues. Germline V gene sequence: CDR1 SGHRS, CDR2 YFSETQ. In DNA form, the CDR3 reads TGCGCCAACAGCTTGGAAGGGCAAAACCCTGGAAACACCATATATTTT. Translated: CANSLEGQNPGNTIYF.

Concerning this clonotype: A junction end diverges from the germline sequence, so it may reflect a read error. V and J are TRBV6-9 and TRBJ2-2; no clear D. This CDR3 contains 13 residues. Germline values: CDR1 MNHGY, CDR2 SVAAGI. The CDR3 spells CVSATVDTGELFF. The CDR3 coding sequence is TGTGTCAGCGCCACGGTGGACACCGGGGAGCTGTTTTTT.

This clonotype was counted once. The junction shows a germline mismatch at one end, possibly a read error. The V call is TRBV6-1, the J call TRBJ2-6, with D possibly called TRBD1 or TRBD2 (5 bases each). Germline lookup yields CDR1 MNHNS and CDR2 SASEGT. The CDR3 is 15 amino acids. The CDR3 reads CASSPRGAGANILTF. CDR3 DNA: TGTGCCAGCAGTCCTCGAGGGGCTGGGGCCAACATCCTGACTTTC.

For this clonotype: The germline gene is not matched at one end of the junction; a read error may be the cause. V and J are TRBV10-3 and TRBJ1-1, with 7 bases identical to TRBD1. Germline loops: CDR1 ENHRY, CDR2 SYGVKD. The CDR3 loop spans 13 amino acids. CDR3 protein: CTISQGEESEAFF. The CDR3 bases are TGTACCATCAGCCAGGGGGAGGAATCTGAAGCTTTCTTT.

Regarding this clonotype: Mismatch with germline at one junction end may stem from a read error. The chain joins TRBV5-4 to TRBJ2-1; D may be TRBD2 (6 bases). The germline CDR1 and CDR2 sequences are SGHNT and YYREEE (reference sequence). There are 16 residues in the CDR3. The CDR3 DNA is TGTGCCAGCAGCTTGGCGGAGGGAGCATCGAGCAATGAGCAGTTCTTT. This encodes CASSLAEGASSNEQFF.

Remarks on this clonotype: One base away lies a much larger clone, so this may be a sequencing read error. The J gene is TRBJ1-2, the V gene TRBV28; no definite D call. This CDR3 spans 11 amino acids. Germline V gene lookup returns CDR1 MDHEN and CDR2 SYDVKM. Here the CDR3 reads CASSLNYVYTF. The CDR3 DNA is TGTGCCAGCAGTCTGAACTATGTCTACACCTTC.

This clonotype was seen ten or more times. The chain has TRBV10-2 and TRBJ2-7; D gene ambiguous. Per the germline V gene, CDR1 is WSHSY and CDR2 is SAAADI. The CDR3 has 11 residues. Trimming removed 3 bases at V and 3 bases at J, with 3 bases between. As DNA, the CDR3 is TGCGCCAGCAGTGAAAACTACGAGCAGTACTTC. This encodes CASSENYEQYF.

Note on this clonotype: The junction shows a germline mismatch at one end, possibly a read error. The rearrangement joins TRBV12-3 or TRBV12-4 to TRBJ1-4, with D hard to call. This CDR3 spans 14 amino acids. The CDR3 here is CVSSLSGVGEKLFF. As DNA, the CDR3 is TGTGTCAGCAGTTTAAGTGGGGTTGGTGAGAAACTGTTTTTT.

Points on this clonotype: At one boundary the junction diverges from the germline segment, which might be a read error. V usage is TRBV6-6 and J usage is TRBJ1-1, with D possibly being TRBD1 (6 bases). Germline V CDR1 and CDR2: MNHNY, SVGAGI (reference sequence). This CDR3 is built from 13 residues. CDR3 region: CASSTGRTTEAIF. CDR3 bases: TGTGCAAGCAGCACAGGGAGGACTACTGAAGCTATCTTT.

This clonotype was picked up one time. The chain uses TRBV7-8 and TRBJ2-7; D is undetermined. With 7 bases removed from V and 6 bases from J, the gap between germline ends came to 16 bases. The CDR3 extends over 13 amino acids. Germline CDR1 reads SGHVS; CDR2 reads FQNEAQ. The CDR3 bases are TGTGCCAGCATCGTCGGACCCGTCTCCGAGCAGTACTTC. Protein sequence: CASIVGPVSEQYF.

On this clonotype itself: The CDR3 carries no conserved terminal phenylalanine or tryptophan, so it likely arises from a read error. No DNA is shown, since the ends of the CDR3 on it are uncertain; the CDR3 is the one TCRdb lists. This rearrangement joins TRBV11-2 to TRBJ2-5; the tabulated D call, TRBD2, remains unverified against the DNA. The CDR3 has 15 amino acids, counting both end residues. Germline V gives CDR1 SGHAT, CDR2 FQNNGV. CDR3 loop: CACSLGASGQETQYL.

CDR3 in amino acids: CASSLLAGSYNEYFF. Here the CDR3 DNA reads TGTGCCAGCAGCTTACTAGCGGGCTCCTACAATGAGTATTTCTTC. The gene calls are TRBV5-4 and TRBJ2-1; the match to TRBD2 covers 9 bases. V lost 2 bases and J lost 16; bases outside the gene matches: 16. Per germline, CDR1 SGHNT and CDR2 YYREEE (reference sequence). This CDR3 has 15 amino acids.

Comment on this clonotype: One end of the junction varies from germline; a read error may be responsible. The chain uses TRBV11-2 and TRBJ2-7, with a weak D call TRBD1 (6 bases). The CDR3 is made up of 14 amino acids. Germline V gives CDR1 SGHAT, CDR2 FQNNGV. CDR3 nucleotides: TGTGCCAGCAGCTCTGACAGGAAATCCTACGAGCACTACTTC. Translating it yields CASSSDRKSYEHYF.

J is TRBJ2-5 and V is TRBV29-1; perhaps TRBD1 as D (5 bases). The V gene lost 1 base and the J gene lost 4 bases, with 16 bases spanning the gap. The CDR3 extends over 15 amino acids. Per germline, CDR1 SQVTM and CDR2 ANQGSEA. The CDR3 coding sequence is TGCAGCGTTGAAGCCGACAGTGGGCAAGCAGAGACCCAGTACTTC. Encoded protein: CSVEADSGQAETQYF. The full variable domain, completed using reference TRBV29-1 and TRBJ2-5, is SAVISQKPSRDICQRGTSLTIQCQVDSQVTMMFWYRQQPGQSLTLIATANQGSEATYESGFVIDKFPISRPNLTFSTLTVSNMSPEDSSIYLCSVEADSGQAETQYFGPGTRLLVL.

About this clonotype itself: Since no conserved phenylalanine or tryptophan closes the CDR3, a read error is the likely cause. This rearrangement joins TRBV6-2 or TRBV6-3 to TRBJ2-7, with D unresolved. In germline, CDR1 is MNHEY, CDR2 SVGEGT. This CDR3 region has 13 residues. The CDR3 is CASSYELPYKQYY. The CDR3 DNA sequence: TGTGCCAGCAGTTACGAGCTACCCTACAAGCAGTACTAC.

As for this clonotype: At one boundary the junction diverges from the germline segment, which might be a read error. The chain couples TRBV6-1 to TRBJ1-4; tentative D call: TRBD1 (5 bases). Germline-derived CDR1 and CDR2 are MNHNS and SASEGT. The CDR3 runs 16 residues. Here the CDR3 DNA reads TGTGCCAGCAGTAAAGCGGGGGTTGCAACTAATGAAAAACTGTTCTTT. Amino acids: CASSKAGVATNEKLFF.

With respect to this clonotype: Germline is not matched at one junction end, which may reflect a read error. The V gene is TRBV12-3 or TRBV12-4, the J gene TRBJ2-5; D is undetermined. The CDR3 totals 14 residues. CDR3 nucleotides: TGTGCCAACAGTTTTTCAAGGAATGAGGAGACCCAGTACTTC. The encoded protein is CANSFSRNEETQYF.

As concerns this clonotype: The junction differs from germline at one of its ends, possibly a read error. The chain carries TRBV11-1 and TRBJ2-5, with 9 bases matching TRBD2. The germline CDR1 and CDR2 sequences are SGHAT and FQDESV (reference sequence). The CDR3 length is 12 residues. CDR3 sequence: CASSQRGETQYF. In nucleotides, the CDR3 is TGTGCCAGCAGCCAGCGGGGGGAGACCCAGTACTTT.

The chain recombines TRBV11-2 with TRBJ2-6, with D perhaps matching TRBD1 (5 bases). The CDR3 runs 15 residues. Trimming removed 10 bases at V and 16 bases at J, with 29 bases between. Germline V gene data show CDR1 as SGHAT and CDR2 as FQNNGV. The CDR3 DNA follows: TGTGCCACCCAGCAGCCACGCTCTGGGGCCATCGTACTGACTTTC. It yields the protein CATQQPRSGAIVLTF.

A word on this clonotype: Without the conserved terminal phenylalanine or tryptophan, this CDR3 likely stems from a read error. The rearrangement uses TRBV5-1 and TRBJ2-1, with 7 bases fitting TRBD1. This CDR3 is built from 12 residues. Germline CDR1 SGHRS, CDR2 YFSETQ. Losses at the gene ends were 3 bases for V and 10 bases for J; bases not matched to a gene: 4. The CDR3 reads CASSSYRGEQFL. As DNA, the CDR3 is TGCGCCAGCAGCTCTTACAGGGGCGAGCAGTTCTTA.

As regards this clonotype: An end of the junction differs from the germline gene, which may be a read error. This chain links TRBV6-2 or TRBV6-3 with TRBJ2-7; D call uncertain. The length of the CDR3 is 14 residues. Germline-derived CDR1 and CDR2 are MNHEY and SVGEGT. In nucleotides, the CDR3 is TGTGCCAACAGTCTCTGGGCGGATCCCTACGAGCAGTACTTC. Protein product: CANSLWADPYEQYF.

A word on this clonotype: Just one base apart from a much larger clone, this may be a read error. The chain joins TRBV30 to TRBJ1-3, with a possible D match to TRBD1 (6 bases). There are 15 residues in the CDR3. Looked up from germline, CDR1 is GTSNPN and CDR2 is SVGIG (reference sequence). V lost 3 bases to trimming and J lost 4 bases, with 16 bases between them. CDR3 bases: TGTGCCTGGAGCTCGTGGGGGACATGCGGAAACACCATATATTTT. This codes for CAWSSWGTCGNTIYF.